A selection of T cell receptor beta chains follows, all from one sample in a study of T cells after yellow fever vaccination. TCRdb re-called the 5' RACE reads with MiXCR, one entry per CDR3 protein. The sample gives fewer than 350,000 distinct CDR3 sequences, around 4.5% of which show up once; 19% is in the top ten. Material: PBMCs, obtained 15 days after the yellow fever booster vaccination. The receptors derive from a young man who received the YFV17D yellow fever vaccine. CDR3s include the opening cysteine and the closing phenylalanine or tryptophan. A D gene is named only where the DNA matches it firmly. A row's size may be missing; if present it is once, few, many or a size class.

many	TRBV5-1	TRBJ1-6	.	CASSLEGNSPLHF	TGTGCCAGCAGCTTAGAGGGTAATTCACCCCTCCACTTT
.	TRBV6-2/TRBV6-3	TRBJ2-1	TRBD2	CASVASGGVYNEQFF	TGTGCCAGCGTGGCGAGCGGGGGGGTCTACAATGAGCAGTTCTTC
.	TRBV7-8	TRBJ1-5	.	CASSINRVGNQPQHF	TGTGCCAGCAGCATAAACAGGGTTGGCAATCAGCCCCAGCATTTT
.	TRBV6-5	TRBJ2-2	.	CASSYSTEPNTGELFF	TGTGCCAGCAGTTACTCGACAGAGCCGAACACCGGGGAGCTGTTTTTT
.	TRBV19	TRBJ2-2	.	CASSIRQNTGELFF	TGTGCCAGTAGTATCCGACAGAACACCGGGGAGCTGTTTTTT
many	TRBV5-6	TRBJ2-2	TRBD2	CASSNSGGASGELFF	TGTGCCAGCAGCAATAGCGGGGGGGCATCGGGGGAGCTGTTTTTT
few	TRBV6-5	TRBJ1-2	TRBD1	CASSATGEYGYTF	TGTGCCAGCAGTGCGACAGGGGAGTATGGCTACACCTTC
.	TRBV25-1	TRBJ1-2	.	CASSDLRYGYTF	TGTGCCAGCAGTGACCTTCGCTATGGCTACACCTTC
many	TRBV7-6	TRBJ1-5	.	CASSAYNQPQHF	TGTGCCAGCAGCGCTTACAATCAGCCCCAGCATTTT
few	TRBV25-1	TRBJ1-1	.	CASRAPMNTEAFF	TGTGCCAGCAGAGCACCTATGAACACTGAAGCTTTCTTT
many	TRBV18	TRBJ2-2	TRBD1	CASSPETGTGELFF	TGTGCCAGCTCACCAGAGACAGGGACCGGGGAGCTGTTTTTT
.	TRBV7-2	TRBJ1-5	.	CASSLQTGSDQPQHF	TGTGCCAGCAGCTTACAAACGGGTAGCGATCAGCCCCAGCATTTT
many	TRBV7-2	TRBJ2-5	TRBD1	CASSARPGQGMETQYF	TGTGCCAGCAGCGCCCGTCCGGGACAGGGGATGGAGACCCAGTACTTC
many	TRBV20-1	TRBJ2-3	.	CSASVRALTSTDTQYF	TGCAGTGCTAGTGTCCGGGCCCTCACTAGCACAGATACGCAGTATTTT
.	TRBV12-3/TRBV12-4	TRBJ2-5	TRBD2	CASTSSGGVQETQYF	TGTGCCAGTACCTCTAGCGGGGGTGTCCAAGAGACCCAGTACTTC
.	TRBV20-1	TRBJ2-1	TRBD2	CSGAAIPGHSGSYNEQFF	TGCAGTGGCGCTGCGATTCCGGGACATAGCGGGAGCTACAATGAGCAGTTCTTC
many	TRBV28	TRBJ1-2	.	CASNKAAGSGYTF	TGTGCCAGCAACAAGGCCGCAGGGAGTGGCTACACCTTC
many	TRBV29-1	TRBJ2-1	.	CSATADSYNEQFF	TGCAGCGCGACAGCGGATTCCTACAATGAGCAGTTCTTC
few	TRBV5-1	TRBJ1-4	TRBD1	CASSFGTGAVTNEKLFF	TGCGCCAGCAGCTTTGGGACAGGGGCAGTGACTAATGAAAAACTGTTTTTT
few	TRBV6-1	TRBJ1-5	.	CASSEVVGQPQHF	TGTGCCAGCAGTGAAGTTGTGGGGCAGCCCCAGCATTTT
.	TRBV7-2	TRBJ1-2	TRBD1	CASSARTGSRSYTF	TGTGCCAGCAGCGCAAGGACAGGGTCGCGTAGCTACACCTTC
.	TRBV7-2	TRBJ1-6	.	CASSSSGSFFNSPLHF	TGTGCCAGCAGCTCCTCCGGGAGTTTCTTTAATTCACCCCTCCACTTT
many	TRBV5-1	TRBJ1-3	.	CASSFGPASGNTIYF	TGCGCCAGCAGCTTCGGACCCGCCTCTGGAAACACCATATATTTT
few	TRBV6-6	TRBJ2-2	.	CASSYATANTGELFF	TGTGCCAGCAGTTACGCTACAGCGAACACCGGGGAGCTGTTTTTT
few	TRBV27	TRBJ2-1	.	CASSSGQTQFF	TGTGCCAGCAGTTCCGGACAGACTCAGTTCTTC
many	TRBV12-3/TRBV12-4	TRBJ2-1	.	CASSLLSPYNEQFF	TGTGCCAGCAGTTTACTATCACCGTACAATGAGCAGTTCTTC
many	TRBV4-1	TRBJ1-1	.	CASSQDGRLNTEAFF	TGCGCCAGCAGCCAAGATGGGCGGCTGAACACTGAAGCTTTCTTT
many	TRBV12-3/TRBV12-4	TRBJ2-1	.	CASSRGPYNEQFF	TGTGCCAGCAGCCGGGGACCCTACAATGAGCAGTTCTTC
many	TRBV18	TRBJ2-3	.	CASSPQRVADTQYF	TGTGCCAGCTCACCGCAGCGGGTGGCAGATACGCAGTATTTT
many	TRBV12-3/TRBV12-4	TRBJ2-4	.	CASSPEGHLDPSYF	TGTGCCAGCAGTCCCGAGGGACACTTGGACCCCTCGTACTTC
few	TRBV5-1	TRBJ2-7	.	CASSLGVHEQYF	TGCGCCAGCAGCTTGGGCGTGCACGAGCAGTACTTC
many	TRBV4-3	TRBJ2-7	TRBD2	CASSQDWTSPNEQYF	TGCGCCAGCAGCCAAGATTGGACTAGCCCCAACGAGCAGTACTTC
many	TRBV29-1	TRBJ2-1	TRBD1	CSVGQGGSGGEQFF	TGCAGCGTGGGACAGGGAGGGAGTGGGGGTGAGCAGTTCTTC
.	TRBV27	TRBJ2-5	TRBD1	CASSLFSTGVGETQYF	TGTGCCAGCAGTTTATTTTCCACAGGGGTGGGGGAGACCCAGTACTTC
many	TRBV9	TRBJ2-1	TRBD2	CASSVVAGGLNEQFF	TGTGCCAGCAGCGTGGTAGCGGGGGGGCTGAATGAGCAGTTCTTC
.	TRBV11-2	TRBJ1-6	TRBD1	CASSLAHRGFSPLHF	TGTGCCAGCAGCTTAGCCCACAGGGGGTTCTCACCCCTCCACTTT
many	TRBV9	TRBJ2-3	TRBD2	CASSVTSRGGDTQYF	TGTGCCAGCAGCGTTACCTCCCGGGGGGGAGATACGCAGTATTTT
.	TRBV10-3	TRBJ2-7	.	CAISESRGTVYEQYF	TGTGCCATCAGTGAGTCGAGAGGGACCGTCTACGAGCAGTACTTC
few	TRBV12-3/TRBV12-4	TRBJ1-6	.	CASSPRWGRGNSPLHF	TGTGCCAGCAGCCCTCGCTGGGGGCGCGGTAATTCACCCCTCCACTTT
few	TRBV11-2	TRBJ2-3	TRBD2	CASRPGTSGDTQYF	TGTGCCAGCAGACCCGGGACTAGTGGAGATACGCAGTATTTT
few	TRBV19	TRBJ2-1	.	CASSIDPGLPYNEQFF	TGTGCCAGTAGTATAGACCCGGGACTTCCTTACAATGAGCAGTTCTTC
many	TRBV10-3	TRBJ1-1	.	CAISDIENTEAFF	TGTGCCATCAGTGATATCGAAAACACTGAAGCTTTCTTT
many	TRBV7-2	TRBJ2-3	TRBD2	CASSLVAGRTDTQYF	TGTGCCAGCAGCTTAGTAGCGGGGAGGACAGATACGCAGTATTTT
many	TRBV4-2	TRBJ2-4	.	CASSQERGLAKNIQYF	TGTGCCAGCAGCCAAGAACGGGGATTAGCCAAAAACATTCAGTACTTC
few	TRBV19	TRBJ2-5	.	CASRGLPGNRQETQYF	TGTGCCAGTAGGGGTCTACCCGGGAACCGTCAAGAGACCCAGTACTTC
.	TRBV5-4	TRBJ2-5	.	CASSSKDGAETQYF	TGTGCCAGCAGCTCGAAGGACGGTGCGGAGACCCAGTACTTC
many	TRBV5-5	TRBJ2-1	TRBD1	CASSLDDRVNEQFF	TGTGCCAGCAGCTTGGATGACAGGGTCAATGAGCAGTTCTTC
.	TRBV4-1	TRBJ2-2	.	CASSQVGRGELFF	TGCGCCAGCAGCCAAGTAGGGCGCGGGGAGCTGTTTTTT
.	TRBV6-5	TRBJ1-4	.	CASSFPGEKLFF	TGTGCCAGCAGCTTCCCGGGGGAAAAACTGTTTTTT
many	TRBV7-6	TRBJ1-1	TRBD1	CASSWKTGPGTEAFF	TGTGCCAGCAGCTGGAAGACAGGGCCGGGCACTGAAGCTTTCTTT
.	TRBV6-1	TRBJ1-6	.	CASGPRPSNNSPLHF	TGTGCCAGCGGTCCCCGGCCCTCGAATAATTCACCCCTCCACTTT
many	TRBV6-4	TRBJ2-1	TRBD2	CASSPFSGESGNEQFF	TGTGCCAGCAGCCCTTTTAGCGGGGAAAGCGGGAATGAGCAGTTCTTC
.	TRBV2	TRBJ2-1	.	CASRAYEQFF	TGTGCCAGCAGGGCCTATGAGCAGTTCTTC
few	TRBV12-3/TRBV12-4	TRBJ2-2	.	CASSPRTETGELFF	TGTGCCAGCAGTCCACGAACAGAGACCGGGGAGCTGTTTTTT
.	TRBV7-2	TRBJ1-1	.	CASSYQGLVSEAFF	TGTGCCAGCAGCTACCAGGGGTTGGTCTCTGAAGCTTTCTTT